This TCR beta chain was sequenced in a study of T cell changes during pregnancy in multiple sclerosis. Profiling relied on immunoSEQ multiplex PCR, and the TCRdb table lists in-frame clones only, not all of them. Of around 30,000 clones in the sample, over 80% are singletons; the top ten hold more than 7%. The sample consisted of CD8+ T cells from peripheral blood mononuclear cells, taken before pregnancy. The sequence came from a female donor with multiple sclerosis, enrolled in a pregnancy study.

The CDR3 is CASSLTTGQGKDSGYTF. The CDR3 nucleotides are TGCGCCAGCAGCCTCACGACCGGACAGGGAAAGGACTCTGGCTACACCTTC. This chain connects TRBV5-1 to TRBJ1-2; the match to TRBD1 covers 8 bases. This CDR3 spans 17 amino acids. CDR1 is SGHRS and CDR2 is YFSETQ in the germline V gene. V gave up 4 bases and J gave up 7 bases; unmatched junction bases: 18. The full variable domain, its missing parts supplied by reference TRBV5-1 and TRBJ1-2, is KAGVTQTPRYLIKTRGQQVTLSCSPISGHRSVSWYQQTPGQGLQFLFEYFSETQRNKGNFPGRFSGRQFSNSRSEMNVSTLELGDSALYLCASSLTTGQGKDSGYTFGSGTRLTVV.